This paragraph covers one TCR beta chain sequence. This record belongs to a study of blood T cell repertoires in COVID-19. In the study overall: Samples representing acute and convalescent COVID-19 were sourced from the United States, Italy and Spain.

Trimming removed 0 bases at V and 4 bases at J, with 12 bases between. The CDR3 has 16 amino acids. Germline CDR1 is LGHNT and CDR2 is FRNRAP. Measured with immunoSEQ multiplex PCR; TCRdb has only the in-frame clones, and not every one. The sample has 250,000 to 300,000 clones; roughly nine tenths are singletons. This rearrangement joins TRBV12-5 to TRBJ1-4; no definite D call. The source is a woman aged 30 to 39 with COVID-19, enrolled during active disease. The sample was peripheral blood. CDR3 in amino acids: CASGLVLYGVNEKLFF. The DNA of the CDR3 is TGTGCTAGTGGTTTGGTATTGTACGGAGTTAATGAAAAACTGTTTTTT.